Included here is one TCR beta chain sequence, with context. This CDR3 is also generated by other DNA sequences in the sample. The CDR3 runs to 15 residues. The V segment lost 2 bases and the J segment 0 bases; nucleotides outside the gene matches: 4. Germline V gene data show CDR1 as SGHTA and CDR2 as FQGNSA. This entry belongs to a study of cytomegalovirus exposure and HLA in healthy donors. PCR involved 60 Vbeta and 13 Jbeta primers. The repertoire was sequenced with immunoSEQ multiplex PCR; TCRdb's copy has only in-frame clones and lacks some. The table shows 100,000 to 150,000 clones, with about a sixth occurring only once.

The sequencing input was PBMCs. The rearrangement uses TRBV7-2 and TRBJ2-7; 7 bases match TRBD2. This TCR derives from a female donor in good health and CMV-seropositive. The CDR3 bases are TGTGCCAGCAGCTTATCAAGCGGGACCTCCTACGAGCAGTACTTC. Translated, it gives CASSLSSGTSYEQYF.